This T cell receptor beta chain originates from a study of blood T cell repertoires in COVID-19. Study background: The study drew acute and convalescent COVID-19 samples from the United States, Italy and Spain. T cells, B-cell-depleted T cells, or PBMCs provided the cDNA or gDNA that served as material.

In the original processing: Cell counts per sample came from amplifying reference gene primers. The assay was immunoSEQ multiplex PCR, and TCRdb's table has in-frame clones only and misses some. The D gene and trimming were derived from the DNA, and the V and J assignments and clone size from that table. The sample contains some 180,000 clones, around 83% of which appear only once. Between the trimmed V and J ends, which lost 5 bases and 1 base, there was a span of 14 bases. This CDR3 region has 16 residues. Germline CDR1 SGHVS, CDR2 FQNEAQ. The sequenced sample consisted of peripheral blood. The source is a human donor in a cohort sampled during active COVID-19. This chain links TRBV7-8 with TRBJ2-2, with D tentatively TRBD2 (6 bases). Written as DNA, the CDR3 is TGTGCCAGCAGCCCCCCGGGACTCAAGAACACCGGGGAGCTGTTTTTT. This translates into CASSPPGLKNTGELFF.